A single T cell receptor beta chain is shown here with its context. No antigen is known for it. This entry is derived from a study of beta chain features in type 1 diabetes. Notes on the study in general: Moderate yet significant TCRB CDR3 shortening was seen in Type 1 diabetes patients in all four CD4+ subsets.

Expressed TCRB transcripts were sequenced after all isolated RNA was converted to cDNA. Only in-frame clones appear in the TCRdb table, and some are missing; sequencing was by immunoSEQ multiplex PCR. The table shows a few hundred thousand clones, with under 20% occurring only once. CDR3 length equals 13 residues. CDR1 is LNHNV and CDR2 is YYDKDF in the germline V gene (reference sequence). The material sequenced was naive CD4+ T cells from blood. The chain recombines TRBV15 with TRBJ2-5, with D maybe TRBD2 (6 bases). The end of the DNA aligns better with TRBJ2-7, so the J call may be wrong. The receptor was isolated from a man aged 25 to 45 with type 1 diabetes. The CDR3, as DNA: TGTGCCACCAGCAGAGATCGGGGGTACGAGCAGTACTTC. Translated, it gives CATSRDRGYEQYF.